This is a list of T cell receptor beta chains from one sample in a study of blood T cell repertoires in COVID-19. Generated by immunoSEQ multiplex PCR, the TCRdb table keeps only in-frame clones and is missing some. The sample records approximately 130,000 clones, around 85% being singletons. Input material: peripheral blood. The receptors shown here come from a human donor in a cohort sampled during active COVID-19. CDR3s include the opening cysteine and the closing phenylalanine or tryptophan. Fields, in order: clone size, D gene, V gene, J gene, CDR3 protein, CDR3 DNA. A D gene is named only where the DNA matches it firmly. Clone size is given for some rows only: seen once, a few or many times, or a class if the clone is expanded.

>-|TRBD2|TRBV7-3|TRBJ2-5
CASSPGGSGIQYF
TGTGCCAGCAGCCCCGGGGGGAGTGGGATCCAGTACTTC
>-|-|TRBV5-4|TRBJ1-6
CASSLAEDSPLHF
TGTGCCAGCAGCTTGGCCGAGGATTCACCCCTCCACTTT
>-|TRBD2|TRBV10-3|TRBJ2-2
CAISENGRAGTGELFF
TGTGCCATCAGTGAGAACGGGAGGGCCGGAACCGGGGAGCTGTTTTTT
>-|-|TRBV20-1|TRBJ1-1
CSAGFTEAFF
TGCAGTGCCGGTTTCACTGAAGCTTTCTTT
>-|-|TRBV12-3/TRBV12-4|TRBJ2-1
CASSPQPAGQFF
TGTGCCAGCAGTCCTCAGCCTGCGGGGCAGTTCTTC
>-|TRBD1|TRBV15|TRBJ2-5
CATSRQGALRETQYF
TGTGCCACCAGCAGACAGGGGGCTTTACGGGAGACCCAGTACTTC
>-|-|TRBV10-3|TRBJ2-3
CATGLGDTQYF
TGTGCCACCGGGTTGGGTGATACGCAGTATTTT
>-|-|TRBV9|TRBJ2-7
CASSVTGGPSFYEQYF
TGTGCCAGCAGCGTAACGGGGGGCCCATCCTTCTACGAGCAGTACTTC
>-|-|TRBV7-2|TRBJ1-1
CASSLGPQVTEAFF
TGTGCCAGCAGCTTAGGGCCCCAAGTCACTGAAGCTTTCTTT
>-|TRBD1|TRBV15|TRBJ1-5
CATSRSDRDNQPQHF
TGTGCCACCAGCAGATCCGACAGGGACAATCAGCCCCAGCATTTT
>-|-|TRBV7-2|TRBJ2-3
CASSLVGPGATDTQYF
TGTGCCAGCAGCTTAGTTGGGCCAGGGGCGACAGATACGCAGTATTTT
>-|-|TRBV5-1|TRBJ1-4
CASSLTGDNEKLFF
TGCGCCAGCAGCCTCACAGGAGACAATGAAAAACTGTTTTTT
>-|TRBD1|TRBV6-2/TRBV6-3|TRBJ2-7
CASSWDRGYEQYF
TGTGCCAGCAGTTGGGACAGGGGCTACGAGCAGTACTTC
>-|TRBD1|TRBV2|TRBJ2-5
CASRAGGAETQYF
TGTGCCAGCAGGGCAGGGGGCGCAGAGACCCAGTACTTC
>-|-|TRBV4-3|TRBJ2-2
CASSQLRLGTGELFF
TGCGCCAGCAGCCAACTGAGGCTCGGCACCGGGGAGCTGTTTTTT
>few|-|TRBV5-4|TRBJ2-5
CASSSLMGSGETQYF
TGTGCCAGCAGCTCCCTTATGGGTTCAGGGGAGACCCAGTACTTC
>-|-|TRBV5-4|TRBJ2-3
CASSPEGGIRDTQYF
TGTGCCAGCAGCCCCGAGGGGGGGATCAGAGATACGCAGTATTTT
>-|TRBD2|TRBV6-5|TRBJ2-1
CASSPLAGLYNEQFF
TGTGCCAGCAGCCCCCTAGCGGGACTATACAATGAGCAGTTCTTC
>-|-|TRBV14|TRBJ1-1
CASSPTWGGRGTEAFF
TGTGCCAGCAGCCCAACATGGGGGGGGCGCGGGACTGAAGCTTTCTTT
>-|TRBD2|TRBV11-2|TRBJ2-1
CASNSGGASNEQFF
TGTGCCAGCAACAGCGGGGGGGCGTCCAATGAGCAGTTCTTC
>-|-|TRBV18|TRBJ1-1
CASSPAGVENTEAFF
TGTGCCAGCTCACCAGCAGGGGTGGAGAACACTGAAGCTTTCTTT
>-|-|TRBV6-4|TRBJ1-6
CASSVDGSNNSPLHF
TGTGCCAGCAGTGTTGACGGGTCGAATAATTCACCCCTCCACTTT
>few|TRBD1|TRBV19|TRBJ1-2
CASSRQGASGYTF
TGTGCCAGTAGTAGGCAGGGGGCCTCTGGCTACACCTTC
>few|TRBD1|TRBV28|TRBJ1-2
CASSSPSFSGQVHGYTF
TGTGCCAGCAGTTCCCCTTCTTTCTCGGGACAGGTCCATGGCTACACCTTC
>-|TRBD1|TRBV5-4|TRBJ1-6
CASRSGTGKNSPLHF
TGTGCCAGCAGATCCGGGACAGGGAAGAATTCACCCCTCCACTTT
>-|-|TRBV5-6|TRBJ2-1
CASSPGFGSGRGWFF
TGTGCCAGCAGCCCGGGCTTCGGCAGCGGACGTGGTTGGTTCTTC
>-|TRBD1|TRBV30|TRBJ1-5
CAWSLTGGSQPQHF
TGTGCCTGGAGTCTCACAGGGGGCTCTCAGCCCCAGCATTTT
>-|-|TRBV3-1/TRBV3-2|TRBJ1-2
CASSRLANYGYTF
TGTGCCAGCAGCCGTCTCGCTAACTATGGCTACACCTTC
>-|TRBD1|TRBV18|TRBJ2-5
CASSQLQGRGGETQYF
TGTGCCAGCTCGCAACTACAGGGGAGAGGCGGAGAGACCCAGTACTTC
>-|TRBD2|TRBV19|TRBJ2-2
CASSASGRGTGELFF
TGTGCCAGTAGTGCTAGCGGGAGGGGCACCGGGGAGCTGTTTTTT
>-|TRBD2|TRBV5-6|TRBJ2-2
CASSLAGLAGGNTGELFF
TGTGCCAGCAGCTTGGCCGGGCTAGCGGGAGGTAACACCGGGGAGCTGTTTTTT
>-|TRBD2|TRBV19|TRBJ2-1
CASRQGLAGNNEQFF
TGTGCCAGCCGGCAGGGACTAGCGGGGAACAATGAGCAGTTCTTC
>-|TRBD2|TRBV11-3|TRBJ2-4
CASGLGLAAKNIQYF
TGTGCCAGCGGATTAGGACTAGCGGCCAAAAACATTCAGTACTTC
>-|TRBD1|TRBV5-7|TRBJ2-2
CASSKNRGVTGELFF
TGTGCCAGCAGCAAGAACAGGGGTGTCACCGGGGAGCTGTTTTTT
>-|-|TRBV19|TRBJ1-2
CASSISGGGDGYTF
TGTGCCAGTAGTATTTCCGGGGGAGGGGATGGCTACACCTTC
>-|-|TRBV29-1|TRBJ2-6
CSVDHGSPGANVLTF
TGCAGCGTTGATCACGGGAGCCCCGGGGCCAACGTCCTGACTTTC
>few|-|TRBV6-2/TRBV6-3|TRBJ2-6
CASSYKAGGSGANVLTF
TGTGCCAGCAGTTATAAGGCCGGGGGCTCTGGGGCCAACGTCCTGACTTTC
>-|-|TRBV5-6|TRBJ1-1
CASSLLRTEAFF
TGTGCCAGCAGCTTGTTGAGGACTGAAGCTTTCTTT
>-|-|TRBV6-6|TRBJ2-7
CASSSLYEQYF
TGTGCCAGCAGTTCCCTTTACGAGCAGTACTTC
>-|-|TRBV11-3|TRBJ2-2
CASSRGNQGTGELFF
TGTGCCAGCAGCAGGGGAAATCAGGGCACCGGGGAGCTGTTTTTT
>-|TRBD1|TRBV27|TRBJ2-2
CASTLRPGTGGAFTGELFF
TGTGCCAGCACTCTACGGCCCGGGACAGGGGGCGCGTTCACCGGGGAGCTGTTTTTT
>-|-|TRBV19|TRBJ1-1
CASDPGQGGAGAFF
TGTGCCAGCGACCCAGGACAAGGGGGAGCAGGGGCTTTCTTT
>-|TRBD1|TRBV7-2|TRBJ1-1
CASSLQGGNTEAFF
TGTGCCAGCAGCTTGCAGGGGGGGAACACTGAAGCTTTCTTT
>-|TRBD2|TRBV4-1|TRBJ2-3
CASSLERGEDTQYF
TGCGCCAGCAGCCTCGAGCGGGGGGAGGATACGCAGTATTTT
>-|-|TRBV2|TRBJ1-1
CASSESARAGTEAFF
TGTGCCAGCAGTGAATCTGCCAGGGCCGGCACTGAAGCTTTCTTT
>-|-|TRBV6-5|TRBJ2-1
CASSYSIDYNNEQFF
TGTGCCAGCAGTTACTCGATTGACTACAACAATGAGCAGTTCTTC
>-|-|TRBV7-2|TRBJ2-3
CASSLSGGRGDTQYF
TGTGCCAGCAGCCTGTCCGGGGGGCGGGGAGATACGCAGTATTTT
>-|-|TRBV6-2/TRBV6-3|TRBJ2-3
CASSLTKGTDTQYF
TGTGCCAGCAGCCTAACTAAAGGCACAGATACGCAGTATTTT
>-|TRBD2|TRBV5-1|TRBJ2-3
CASSLDSGSWAQYF
TGCGCCAGCAGCTTGGACAGCGGGAGTTGGGCGCAGTATTTT
>-|TRBD1|TRBV24-1|TRBJ1-5
CATSGPGQGYQPQHF
TGTGCCACCAGTGGCCCGGGACAGGGCTATCAGCCCCAGCATTTT
>-|-|TRBV28|TRBJ1-2
CASSLVLRRVANYGYTF
TGTGCCAGCAGTTTGGTTCTTCGTCGGGTTGCTAACTATGGCTACACCTTC
>-|TRBD1|TRBV7-2|TRBJ1-5
CASSFRGLGQPQHF
TGTGCCAGCAGCTTCAGGGGGCTAGGGCAGCCCCAGCATTTT
>-|TRBD2|TRBV11-2|TRBJ2-2
CASSSRTSSNTGELFF
TGTGCCAGCAGCTCCCGGACTAGCAGCAACACCGGGGAGCTGTTTTTT
>-|TRBD2|TRBV29-1|TRBJ2-1
CSARETSIEQFF
TGCAGCGCCAGGGAGACTAGCATAGAGCAGTTCTTC
>-|TRBD1|TRBV19|TRBJ1-1
CASSMGTGPMNTEAFF
TGTGCCAGTAGTATGGGGACAGGGCCCATGAACACTGAAGCTTTCTTT
>-|-|TRBV11-3|TRBJ2-5
CASSSGETQYF
TGTGCCAGCAGCTCGGGAGAGACCCAGTACTTC
>-|-|TRBV14|TRBJ1-1
CASSQVQGTEAFF
TGTGCCAGCAGCCAAGTACAGGGTACTGAAGCTTTCTTT